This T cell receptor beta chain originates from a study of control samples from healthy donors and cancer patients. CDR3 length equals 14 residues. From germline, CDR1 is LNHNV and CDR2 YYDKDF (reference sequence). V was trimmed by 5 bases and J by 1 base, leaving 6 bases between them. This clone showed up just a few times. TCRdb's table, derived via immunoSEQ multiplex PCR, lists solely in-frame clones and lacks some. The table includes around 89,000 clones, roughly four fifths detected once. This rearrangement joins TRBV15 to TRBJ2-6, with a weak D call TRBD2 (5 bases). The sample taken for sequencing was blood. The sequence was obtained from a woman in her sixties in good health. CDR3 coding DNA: TGTGCCACCAGCCGGAGGTCTGGGGCCAACGTCCTGACTTTC. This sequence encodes CATSRRSGANVLTF.